Below, one T cell receptor (beta chain) is given with its context. Its binding antigen is unknown. No base-level quality is on record; no much larger clone is a single base apart. The data belong to a study of T-cell memory formation after mild COVID-19 (dated by TCRdb to the early 2020s). Notes on the research overall: Most TCR sequence clusters were specific to one of the two donors. T-cell clones expanding and contracting after mild COVID-19 in two donors were tracked by longitudinal TCRalpha and TCRbeta repertoire sequencing. Two young, previously healthy adult volunteers, one female and one male, were included in the cohort.

The instrument given in TCRdb is Illumina NovaSeq 6000. TCRalpha and TCRbeta cDNA libraries were constructed by 5'RACE with constant-segment primers, with sample barcodes and unique molecular identifiers being introduced. RNA was extracted from every sample with Trizol reagent. The libraries were amplified in two PCR steps, and the second step added a second sample barcode and Illumina TruSeq adapters. Libraries were sequenced on an Illumina NovaSeq with 2 x 150 bp paired-end reads. The paper's data handling went like this. With migec v1.2.7, reads were demultiplexed and then collapsed into UMI-guided consensus sequences. Using mixcr v2.1.11, the UMI consensuses were aligned to TRA and TRB V and J templates and assembled into clonotypes. Clonotypes were classified as expanded or contracted when called significant by both edgeR and NoisET, with noise models trained on biological replicates. For edgeR calls, the thresholds were a false discovery rate-adjusted p below 0.01 and a log2 fold-change of 1. As an exploratory analysis of dynamics, max-normalized trajectories of the 1000 most abundant clonotypes were examined by PCA with hierarchical clustering. Each responding clone was given a CD4 or CD8 phenotype based on the CD4+ and CD8+ repertoires, which had been sequenced separately. Clones were called with MiXCR by TCRdb after fastp trimmed the public reads at Q25, and only in-frame beta chains were retained. Identical CDR3 proteins give one entry, which carries the most common genes and DNA. What appears here as the V and J calls and clone size reflects TCRdb's work, not the paper's. This sample comprises about 600,000 distinct CDR3 sequences, roughly a fifth of them detected only once. Around 7.7% of the sample comes from the top ten.

The germline V gene (reference sequence) provides CDR1 LGHDT and CDR2 YNNKEL. V loses 4 bases of germline sequence and J loses 5 bases, and the interval between the two ends is 19 bases. Its CDR3 holds 16 amino acids, cysteine through phenylalanine. Here the CDR3 DNA is all that survives: 48 bases in frame from base 1. Ficoll-Paque density gradient centrifugation was the method used to isolate PBMCs. Study-wide findings and limitations: The second-wave clones that peaked on day 37 were not confirmed to be SARS-CoV-2 specific. Contracting CD4+ clones appeared mostly in the CM and EM memory subsets, whereas CD8+ clones were enriched in EMRA. Only a couple of mild cases were covered by the study, and larger cohorts that include severe cases with pre-infection samples were considered necessary. Some responding clones were detected in pre-infection memory, which suggested that pre-existing cross-reactive memory T cells had joined the SARS-CoV-2 response. Balanced CD4/CD8 phenotypes were observed for clones contracting from day 15 to 85, whereas a bias towards CD4+ was observed for a second wave of clones expanding from day 15 to 37.

Sequenced: PBMCs or a T cell subset sorted from them (not recorded which). This TCR derives from an adult woman who had mild COVID-19 (a few samples of this study predate the infection). The sample titles of this study are shuffled in the database, so cell type and time point are left out; the donor was told from shared clones. The chain is encoded by TRBV3-1 joined to TRBJ2-3; the D element might be TRBD1 or TRBD2, as each aligns at 5 bases. The CDR3 in this case is CASSRLGGDGVDTQYF. The DNA sequence follows: TGTGCCAGCAGCCGCCTTGGGGGTGACGGAGTAGATACGCAGTATTTT.